The 3 T cell receptor beta chains reported below all come from one sample, sequenced in a study of tissue T cells after allogeneic stem cell transplantation. Measured with immunoSEQ multiplex PCR; TCRdb has only the in-frame clones, and not every one. The sample shows fewer than 8,500 clones, over 35% of them seen only once. This sample's time point: mouse harvest day 7 after allogeneic transplant. The graft held 10^6 splenic CD5+ T cells and 10^7 T-cell-depleted bone marrow cells. The source material was skin. These receptors were obtained from a female BALB/c mouse given C57BL/6 T cells with graft-versus-host disease after an allogeneic hematopoietic cell transplant.

Worth noting for this clone: Genes here carry mouse names. The sequence runs out 1 residue before the end of the CDR3; the remainder is reconstructed from the germline J gene. The J gene is TRBJ1-1, the V gene TRBV26; TRBD1 matches 7 bases. With V trimmed by 3 bases and J by 1 base, 2 bases remained unmatched. There are 14 residues in the CDR3. Per germline, CDR1 KGHPV and CDR2 FQNQEV (reference sequence). The sequenced part of the CDR3 DNA is TGTGCCAGCAGTCTCCGGGACAGAAACACAGAAGTCTTC. Amino acids: CASSLRDRNTEVF. The complete CDR3 reads CASSLRDRNTEVFF.

On this clone: The listed genes are named as in mouse. The read terminates 1 residue before the CDR3 end, so the remaining end is supplied by the germline J gene. The V call is TRBV26, the J call TRBJ2-7; 12 bases fit TRBD2. J lost 2 bases, V lost 2 bases, and 1 base had no gene match. Germline V gene lookup returns CDR1 KGHPV and CDR2 FQNQEV (reference sequence). The CDR3 consists of 15 residues. The CDR3 loop reads CASSLGTGGPYEQYF. CDR3 DNA, as far as it was read: TGTGCCAGCAGTCTGGGGACTGGGGGGCCCTATGAACAGTAC.

For this clone: The germline and genes are mouse ones. The read comes to an end 1 residue before the CDR3 does, leaving the germline J gene to fill in the end. The J gene is TRBJ1-2, the V gene TRBV3; 10 bases map to TRBD1. Trimming at V came to 1 base and at J to 10 bases, leaving 6 bases not matched to a gene. CDR1 SNHLY and CDR2 FYNGKV come from the germline V gene (reference sequence). This CDR3 is built from 14 residues. The CDR3 sequence: CASSLVGTGAPYTF. The part of the CDR3 DNA that was read is TGTGCCAGCAGCTTAGTCGGGACAGGGGCTCCCTACACC.